The present T cell receptor beta chain was sequenced within a study of T cell repertoires in cytomegalovirus infection. On the study more broadly: Indications of both CMV infection and matching HLA type were provided by public TCR beta signatures.

Study-wide points: Frequencies of public TCR beta families were cumulated, and this identified carriers of CMV plus the relevant HLA. Ex vivo, HLA-C-restricted CMV-specific TCR beta clonotypes prevailed over the rest of the response.

TCRdb recomputed calls from the reads with MiXCR, one row per CDR3 protein. Here the sample spans under 850,000 distinct CDR3 sequences, 35% being singletons. Trimming removed 0 bases from V and 8 bases from J, with 10 bases in between. The CDR3 has 14 amino acids. Germline V gene lookup returns CDR1 SGHVS and CDR2 FNYEAQ. Turning to this clonotype: Its cognate antigen is unknown.

Sample: PBMCs. The sequence was collected from a human donor in good health (CMV status not recorded). Some clones in this sample may be carry-over from other donors' samples. The chain recombines TRBV7-6 with TRBJ2-2, with a possible D match to TRBD2 (5 bases). The CDR3 nucleotides are TGTGCCAGCAGCTTAGCCGGGAACGGGGGGGAGCTGTTTTTT. This encodes CASSLAGNGGELFF.